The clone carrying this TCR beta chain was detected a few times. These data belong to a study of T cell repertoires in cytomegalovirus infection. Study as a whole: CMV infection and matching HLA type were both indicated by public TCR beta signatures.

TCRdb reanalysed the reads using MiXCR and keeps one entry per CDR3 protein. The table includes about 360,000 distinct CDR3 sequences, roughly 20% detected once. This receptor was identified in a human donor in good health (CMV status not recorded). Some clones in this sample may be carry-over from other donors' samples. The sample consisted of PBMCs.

CDR3 DNA: TGTGCCAGCAGTTCTAGCGGGAGCTTCACAGATACGCAGTATTTT. Translating it yields CASSSSGSFTDTQYF. V is TRBV2 and J is TRBJ2-3, with 10 nucleotides matching TRBD2. This CDR3 contains 15 residues. V shed 5 bases, J shed 2 bases, and the junction held 4 bases outside the gene matches. Per germline, CDR1 SNHLY and CDR2 FYNNEI.